This T cell receptor beta chain was profiled in a study of OX40 agonist ivuxolimab in advanced cancers. Looking at the study overall: Dosing consisted of intravenous ivuxolimab at 0.01 to 10 mg/kg every 2 weeks. Having had anti-PD-1, anti-PD-L1 or anti-CTLA-4 therapy before was allowed, and about 40% had some. Study conclusions and caveats: People who partly responded at 0.1-3.0 mg/kg had some of the least clonal expansion seen.

In the case of this clone: No antigen is known for it.

Patients were ineligible given autoimmune disease history or systemic immunosuppression. Clones were read by immunoSEQ multiplex PCR, and TCRdb kept only the in-frame ones, dropping some. The sample contains around 70,000 clones, roughly 88% of which appear only once. This CDR3 is 19 amino acids long. V lost 3 bases, J lost 5 bases, and 22 bases stayed unmatched. The germline V gene encodes CDR1 MNHNS and CDR2 SASEGT. V and J are TRBV6-1 and TRBJ2-7; TRBD2 aligns across 7 bases. The material sequenced was CD4+ or CD8+ T cells sorted from blood, taken in a trial of the OX40 agonist ivuxolimab. The TCR was taken from an adult with an advanced solid tumor such as melanoma, head and neck, liver or kidney cancer. The CDR3 is CASSDPWAWGGVVKNEQYF. CDR3 DNA sequence: TGTGCCAGCAGTGATCCCTGGGCTTGGGGGGGAGTAGTAAAGAACGAGCAGTACTTC.